This TCR beta chain was documented in a study of blood T cell repertoires in COVID-19. Study-wide background: Spain, Italy and the United States supplied samples that represented acute and convalescent COVID-19. T cells, B-cell-depleted T cells, or PBMCs supplied cDNA or gDNA.

Generated by immunoSEQ multiplex PCR, the TCRdb table keeps only in-frame clones and is missing some. The sample holds roughly 70,000 clones; roughly 90% are singletons and the top ten take under 5%. Trimming took 7 bases from V and 1 from J; bases not matched to a gene: 7. There are 17 residues in the CDR3. Germline lookup yields CDR1 LNHDA and CDR2 SQIVND (reference sequence). The clonotype comes from a man aged 70 or older with acute or convalescent COVID-19. The specimen was peripheral blood. This chain joins TRBV19 and TRBJ2-3, with 14 bases that match TRBD2. Here the CDR3 DNA reads TGTGCCAGTACTTCTTCGGGACTAGCGGGGGGCACAGATACGCAGTATTTT. Translating gives CASTSSGLAGGTDTQYF.